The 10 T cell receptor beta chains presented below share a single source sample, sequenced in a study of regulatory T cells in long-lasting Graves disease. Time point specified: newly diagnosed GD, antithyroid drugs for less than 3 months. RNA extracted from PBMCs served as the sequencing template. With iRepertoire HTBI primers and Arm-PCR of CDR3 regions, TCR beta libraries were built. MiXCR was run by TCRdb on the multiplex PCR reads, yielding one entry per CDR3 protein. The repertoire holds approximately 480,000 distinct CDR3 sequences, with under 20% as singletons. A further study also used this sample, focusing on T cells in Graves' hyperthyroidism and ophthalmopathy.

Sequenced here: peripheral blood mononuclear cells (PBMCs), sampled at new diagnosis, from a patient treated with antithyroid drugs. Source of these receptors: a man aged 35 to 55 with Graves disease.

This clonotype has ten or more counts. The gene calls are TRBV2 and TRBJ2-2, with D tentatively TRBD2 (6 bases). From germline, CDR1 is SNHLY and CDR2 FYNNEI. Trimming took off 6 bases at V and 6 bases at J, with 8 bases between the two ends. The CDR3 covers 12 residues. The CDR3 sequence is CASRGDSGELFF. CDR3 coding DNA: TGTGCCAGCAGAGGGGACTCCGGGGAGCTGTTTTTT.

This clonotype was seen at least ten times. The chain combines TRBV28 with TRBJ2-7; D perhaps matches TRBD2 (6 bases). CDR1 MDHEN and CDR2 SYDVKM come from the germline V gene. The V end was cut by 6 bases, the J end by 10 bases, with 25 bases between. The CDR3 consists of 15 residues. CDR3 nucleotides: TGTGCCAGCAGCGCCCCCGGACTAAACCCCATGATTCAGTACTTC. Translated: CASSAPGLNPMIQYF.

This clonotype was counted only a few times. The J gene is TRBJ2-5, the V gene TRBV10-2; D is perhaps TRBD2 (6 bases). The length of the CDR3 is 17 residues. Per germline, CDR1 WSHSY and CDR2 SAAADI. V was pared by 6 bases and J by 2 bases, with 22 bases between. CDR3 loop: CASSLPTGGRAQETQYF. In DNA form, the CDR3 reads TGCGCCAGCAGCCTACCTACTGGGGGGAGAGCACAAGAGACCCAGTACTTC.

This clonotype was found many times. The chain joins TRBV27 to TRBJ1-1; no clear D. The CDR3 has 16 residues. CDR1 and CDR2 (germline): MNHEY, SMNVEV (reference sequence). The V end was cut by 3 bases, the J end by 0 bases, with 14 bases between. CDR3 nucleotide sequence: TGTGCCAGCAGTTTGGTTCCGGACTTGGTGAACACTGAAGCTTTCTTT. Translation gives CASSLVPDLVNTEAFF.

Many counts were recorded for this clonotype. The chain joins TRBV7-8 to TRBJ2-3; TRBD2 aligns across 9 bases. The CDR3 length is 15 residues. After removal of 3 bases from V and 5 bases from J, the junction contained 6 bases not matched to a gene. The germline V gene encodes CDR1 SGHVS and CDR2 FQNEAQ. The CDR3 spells CASSLAGGGKDTQYF. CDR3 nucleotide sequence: TGTGCCAGCAGCTTGGCGGGAGGGGGCAAAGATACGCAGTATTTT.

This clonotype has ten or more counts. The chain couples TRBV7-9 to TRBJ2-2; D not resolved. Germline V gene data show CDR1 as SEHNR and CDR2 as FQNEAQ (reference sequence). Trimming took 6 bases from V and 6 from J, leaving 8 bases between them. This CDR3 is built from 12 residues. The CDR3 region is CASSAAAGELFF. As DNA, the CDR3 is TGTGCCAGCAGTGCCGCCGCCGGGGAGCTGTTTTTT.

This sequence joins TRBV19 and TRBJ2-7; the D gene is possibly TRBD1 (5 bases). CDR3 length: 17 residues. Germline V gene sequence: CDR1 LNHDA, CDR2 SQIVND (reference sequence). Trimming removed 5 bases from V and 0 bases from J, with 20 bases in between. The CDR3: CASSALPGYSASYEQYF. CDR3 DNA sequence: TGTGCCAGTAGTGCACTCCCAGGGTATTCTGCCTCCTACGAGCAGTACTTC. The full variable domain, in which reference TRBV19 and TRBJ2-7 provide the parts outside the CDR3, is DGGITQSPKYLFRKEGQNVTLSCEQNLNHDAMYWYRQDPGQGLRLIYYSQIVNDFQKGDIAEGYSVSREKKESFPLTVTSAQKNPTAFYLCASSALPGYSASYEQYFGPGTRLTVT.

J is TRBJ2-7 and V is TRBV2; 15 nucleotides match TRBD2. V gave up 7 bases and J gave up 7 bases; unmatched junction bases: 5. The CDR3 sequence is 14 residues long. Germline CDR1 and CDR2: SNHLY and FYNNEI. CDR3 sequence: CASNGLAGGFEQYF. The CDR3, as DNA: TGTGCCAGCAATGGACTAGCGGGAGGGTTTGAGCAGTACTTC.

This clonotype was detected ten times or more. CDR3 bases: TGCGCCAGCAGCTTGGTACTAGCGGGAGCAGATACGCAGTATTTT. This sequence encodes CASSLVLAGADTQYF. This chain uses TRBV5-1 with TRBJ2-3; TRBD2 agrees at 11 bases. V lost 0 bases and J lost 4; bases outside the gene matches: 1. Germline values: CDR1 SGHRS, CDR2 YFSETQ. There are 15 residues in the CDR3.

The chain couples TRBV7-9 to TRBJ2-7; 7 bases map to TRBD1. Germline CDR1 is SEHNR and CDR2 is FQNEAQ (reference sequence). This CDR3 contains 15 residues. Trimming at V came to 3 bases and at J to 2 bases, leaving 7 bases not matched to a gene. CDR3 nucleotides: TGTGCCAGCAGCTTGACAGGGTACAAGACCTACGAGCAGTACTTC. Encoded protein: CASSLTGYKTYEQYF. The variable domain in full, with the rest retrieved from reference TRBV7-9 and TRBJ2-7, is DTGVSQNPRHKITKRGQNVTFRCDPISEHNRLYWYRQTLGQGPEFLTYFQNEAQLEKSRLLSDRFSAERPKGSFSTLEIQRTEQGDSAMYLCASSLTGYKTYEQYFGPGTRLTVT.